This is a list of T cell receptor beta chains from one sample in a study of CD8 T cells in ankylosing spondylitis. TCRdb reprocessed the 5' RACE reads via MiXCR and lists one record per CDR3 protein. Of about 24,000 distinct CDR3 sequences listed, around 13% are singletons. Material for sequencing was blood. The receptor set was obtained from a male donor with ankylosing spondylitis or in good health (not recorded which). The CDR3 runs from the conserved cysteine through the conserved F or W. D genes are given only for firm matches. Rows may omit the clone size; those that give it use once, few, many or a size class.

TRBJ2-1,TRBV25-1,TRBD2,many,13,CASGVAGGNEQFF,TGTGCCAGTGGAGTAGCGGGAGGGAATGAGCAGTTCTTC
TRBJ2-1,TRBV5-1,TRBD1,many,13,CASSIGDSNEQFF,TGCGCCAGCAGCATAGGGGACAGCAATGAGCAGTTCTTC
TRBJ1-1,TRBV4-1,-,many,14,CASSQDVRVPEAFF,TGCGCCAGCAGCCAAGATGTTCGGGTCCCTGAAGCTTTCTTT
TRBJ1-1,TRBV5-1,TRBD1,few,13,CASSYQGGTEAFF,TGCGCCAGCAGCTACCAGGGGGGCACTGAAGCTTTCTTT
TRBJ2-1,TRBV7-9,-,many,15,CASSPMGGSYNEQFF,TGTGCCAGCAGCCCAATGGGTGGCTCCTACAATGAGCAGTTCTTC
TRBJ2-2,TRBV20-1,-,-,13,CSALPTNTGELFF,TGCAGTGCCCTCCCGACAAACACCGGGGAGCTGTTTTTT
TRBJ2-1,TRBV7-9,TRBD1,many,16,CASSRSSGTGADEQFF,TGTGCCAGCAGCAGATCTTCCGGGACAGGGGCGGATGAGCAGTTCTTC
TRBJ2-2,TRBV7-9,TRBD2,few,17,CASSFNRAGVGTGELFF,TGTGCCAGCAGTTTTAATCGAGCGGGAGTGGGAACCGGGGAGCTGTTTTTT
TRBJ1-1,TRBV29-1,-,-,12,CSVVTGARKAFF,TGCAGCGTTGTTACGGGGGCGAGGAAAGCTTTCTTT
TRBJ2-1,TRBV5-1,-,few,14,CASSLDLAGNEQFF,TGCGCCAGCAGCTTGGATCTGGCGGGGAATGAGCAGTTCTTC
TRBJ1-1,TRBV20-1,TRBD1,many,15,CSAKDPGTGDTEAFF,TGCAGTGCTAAAGACCCCGGGACAGGGGACACTGAAGCTTTCTTT
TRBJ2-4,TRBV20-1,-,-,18,CSIQQGSPESIGKNIQYF,TGCAGTATCCAACAGGGTTCCCCCGAATCCATAGGCAAAAACATTCAGTACTTC